This T cell receptor beta chain came from a study of blood T cell repertoires in COVID-19. The wider study: COVID-19 samples collected from the United States, Italy and Spain covered acute and convalescent phases. In each case, the material was cDNA or gDNA derived from T cells, B-cell-depleted T cells, or PBMCs.

CDR3 length: 13 amino acids. The germline gives CDR1 SGHAT, CDR2 FQNNGV. J was trimmed by 4 bases and V by 5 bases; bases with no gene match: 4. Original handling: Estimated nucleated cell counts came from reference gene primer amplification. Method: immunoSEQ multiplex PCR; TCRdb's copy keeps in-frame clones and lacks some. V and J calls and clone size come straight from that table; D and trimming were deduced from the DNA. This table has 90,000 to 110,000 clones, 80% to 90% appearing once. The TCR sequence derives from a woman in her seventies with acute or convalescent COVID-19. The sequencing sample was made of peripheral blood. The J gene is TRBJ2-5, the V gene TRBV11-2, with 7 bases that match TRBD1. The CDR3, as DNA: TGTGCCAGCAGCCAAGGGGGCCCAGAGACCCAGTACTTC. The encoded protein is CASSQGGPETQYF.